A single sample is the source of the 16 T cell receptor beta chains below, sequenced in a study of vaccination and CD4 T cells after COVID-19 (dated by TCRdb to between 2020 and 2023). No antigen has been assigned to these receptors. The time point label of this sample denotes: late sampling 161 to 241 days after vaccination in a few convalescent patients. The meaning of the sample's treatment or condition label: approximately nine-day PBMC culture with coronavirus spike peptide pools or control peptides (ViraFEST assay). Library creation used PCR. Sequencing relied on an Illumina iSeq 100. At the Johns Hopkins FTIC core, DNA from the cultured CD4+ T cells underwent TCR sequencing with the Oncomine TCR Beta short-read assay. Starting from the raw public reads, TCRdb applied fastp trimming at Q25, assembled clones with MiXCR and retained in-frame beta chains. CDR3 protein sequences are deduplicated, and each keeps its most common genes and DNA. In all, the sample holds under 20,000 distinct CDR3 sequences, and about 45% of those were seen once. The top ten hold 15% to 20% of the sample.

This material consisted of CD4+ T cells from blood, cultured in vitro, taken about 7 months after SARS-CoV-2 vaccination. The receptor source for this set is a human donor who had recovered from COVID-19.

The chain combines TRBV20-1 with TRBJ1-6; 8 positions match TRBD1. V trimming: 5 bases; J trimming: 11 bases; junction bases outside the gene matches: 8. The CDR3 extends over 13 amino acids. Germline lookup yields CDR1 DFQATT and CDR2 SNEGSKA (reference sequence). The CDR3 here is CSAQGAVHTPLHF. The DNA of the CDR3 is TGCAGTGCTCAGGGGGCGGTTCATACACCCCTCCACTTT.

The chain employs TRBV2 and TRBJ1-5; TRBD1 might be the D (6 bases). V lost 6 bases and J lost 3, with 9 bases in between. CDR3 size: 13 residues. Germline V gene sequence: CDR1 SNHLY, CDR2 FYNNEI. The DNA of the CDR3 is TGTGCCAGCAGCAGGGACAACAATCAGCCCCAGCATTTT. This encodes CASSRDNNQPQHF.

This clonotype was seen a few times. The chain combines TRBV15 with TRBJ2-5; 10 bases line up with TRBD1. Germline V gene sequence: CDR1 LNHNV, CDR2 YYDKDF (reference sequence). CDR3 length equals 16 residues. The V gene end was trimmed by 5 bases and the J gene end by 4 bases; junction bases not matched to a gene: 10. CDR3 protein: CATSLRQGAAGETQYF. Here the CDR3 DNA reads TGTGCCACCAGCCTCAGACAGGGGGCGGCGGGAGAGACCCAGTACTTC.

This clonotype was observed a few times. The chain uses TRBV6-5 and TRBJ1-2; no reliable D call. This CDR3 has 14 amino acids. Trimming removed 0 bases at V and 6 bases at J, with 11 bases between. Germline V CDR1 and CDR2: MNHEY, SVGAGI. The CDR3 loop is CASSYSAAWDGYTF. CDR3 sequence (DNA): TGTGCCAGCAGTTACTCCGCAGCGTGGGATGGCTACACCTTC.

This clonotype has only a few counts. This rearrangement joins TRBV6-2 or TRBV6-3 to TRBJ2-1, with 11 positions matching TRBD2. The CDR3 extends over 14 amino acids. Germline CDR1 and CDR2: MNHEY and SVGEGT. V gave up 6 bases and J gave up 8 bases; unmatched junction bases: 6. The CDR3 DNA reads TGTGCCAGCAGGCTAGCGGGGGGCCCGGATGAGCAGTTCTTC. It codes for CASRLAGGPDEQFF.

The chain recombines TRBV11-2 with TRBJ2-1; D is uncertain. V lost 2 bases, J lost 9 bases, and 14 bases lay in between. CDR3 size: 14 residues. From germline, CDR1 is SGHAT and CDR2 FQNNGV. CDR3 protein: CASSLSSSHGEQFF. The DNA for the CDR3 is TGTGCCAGCAGCTTATCTAGTTCACACGGTGAGCAGTTCTTC.

Relative to its sample, this clonotype is medium-sized (0.01 to 0.1%). The chain is built from TRBV15 and TRBJ1-6; D is unresolved. The length of the CDR3 is 12 residues. V shed 3 bases and J shed 5 bases, with 2 bases lying between them. Germline V gene lookup returns CDR1 LNHNV and CDR2 YYDKDF (reference sequence). The CDR3 reads CATSRDNSPLHF. DNA of the CDR3: TGTGCCACCAGCAGGGATAATTCACCCCTCCACTTT.

The chain has TRBV4-3 and TRBJ1-2; no clear D gene. Germline CDR1 reads LGHNA; CDR2 reads YSLEER. CDR3 length: 14 amino acids. The V end was cut by 0 bases, the J end by 8 bases, with 13 bases between. In nucleotides, the CDR3 is TGCGCCAGCAGCCAAGATAGGCGGACCCTAGGCTACACCTTC. This gives the protein CASSQDRRTLGYTF.

The chain links TRBV10-3 to TRBJ1-5, with D possibly matching TRBD1 (6 bases). V lost 2 bases, J lost 5 bases, and 10 bases lay in between. The V gene's germline CDR1 is ENHRY and CDR2 SYGVKD. The CDR3 totals 14 residues. Written as DNA, the CDR3 is TGTGCCATCAGTGAGGCGCAGGGGCATCAGCCCCAGCATTTT. Translating gives CAISEAQGHQPQHF.

CDR3 nucleotides: TGTGCCAGCAGTCTGAGACAGGGGGGCGTGGAGCTGTTTTTT. It yields the protein CASSLRQGGVELFF. This sequence joins TRBV12-3 or TRBV12-4 and TRBJ2-2; TRBD1 aligns across 9 bases. V shed 5 bases and J 10 bases; nucleotides not matched to a gene: 8. This CDR3 comprises 14 residues.

V gene TRBV11-2 combines with J gene TRBJ1-2; 7 positions match TRBD1. With 0 bases clipped from V and 7 bases from J, the junction kept 14 bases outside the gene matches. In germline, CDR1 is SGHAT, CDR2 FQNNGV. This CDR3 region has 17 residues. CDR3 DNA: TGTGCCAGCAGCTTAGATTCGTGGTTGAGGGGGCGCGGTGGCTACACCTTC. Protein: CASSLDSWLRGRGGYTF.

The chain joins TRBV19 to TRBJ1-2, with D hard to call. This CDR3 region has 14 residues. Germline V gives CDR1 LNHDA, CDR2 SQIVND (reference sequence). The V end lost 5 bases, the J end lost 1 base, and 11 bases lay between the germline ends. CDR3 protein: CASSAGVNNYGYTF. CDR3 DNA: TGTGCCAGTAGTGCCGGAGTCAATAACTATGGCTACACCTTC.

The chain couples TRBV19 to TRBJ1-2; a possible D gene is TRBD1 (6 bases). Germline CDR1 reads LNHDA; CDR2 reads SQIVND (reference sequence). The CDR3 has 13 residues. Trimming cost V 4 bases and J 4 bases, with 10 bases left between them. The CDR3 DNA reads as TGTGCCAGTAGTACAGGGGCCTCCTATGGCTACACCTTC. Encoded protein: CASSTGASYGYTF. The whole variable domain, filled in from reference TRBV19 and TRBJ1-2, reads DGGITQSPKYLFRKEGQNVTLSCEQNLNHDAMYWYRQDPGQGLRLIYYSQIVNDFQKGDIAEGYSVSREKKESFPLTVTSAQKNPTAFYLCASSTGASYGYTFGSGTRLTVV.

The V and J genes are TRBV20-1 and TRBJ2-5; D gene uncertain. Trimming cost V 3 bases and J 5 bases, with 13 bases left between them. Germline CDR1 reads DFQATT; CDR2 reads SNEGSKA (reference sequence). The CDR3 is 13 amino acids. CDR3 sequence (DNA): TGCAGTGCTAGTATGTCACGACGGGAGACCCAGTACTTC. Translating gives CSASMSRRETQYF.

The chain employs TRBV24-1 and TRBJ1-2; D gene unclear. Germline assignment: CDR1 KGHDR and CDR2 SFDVKD. The CDR3 length is 16 residues. Trimming pared 3 bases from V and 4 bases from J, leaving 17 bases between. The CDR3 loop reads CATSDQSTFAPYGYTF. The CDR3 nucleotides read TGTGCCACCAGTGATCAGTCGACATTTGCACCCTATGGCTACACCTTC.

This clonotype was seen a handful of times. The V call is TRBV27, the J call TRBJ2-1; D could derive from TRBD1 or TRBD2 (5 bases each). Trimming stripped 6 bases from V and 4 bases from J, with 10 bases between. CDR3 length equals 13 residues. Germline CDR1 and CDR2: MNHEY and SMNVEV (reference sequence). The CDR3 DNA is TGTGCCAGCAGACGGGACCAATACAATGAGCAGTTCTTC. Protein sequence: CASRRDQYNEQFF.